This is a list of T cell receptor beta chains from one sample in a study of Graves' ophthalmopathy and Graves' hyperthyroidism. TCRdb ran MiXCR on the multiplex PCR reads and lists one entry per CDR3 protein. Of over a million distinct CDR3 sequences listed, 35% to 40% are singletons. Sequenced: peripheral blood or thyroid tissue (not recorded which). The receptors originated from an adult man with Graves' hyperthyroidism. Each CDR3 is given with its conserved first and last residue. The D gene is left open where the match is weak. Not every row has a clone size; where given, it reads once, few, many or a size class.

D gene: TRBD1; J gene: TRBJ2-5; clone size: many; V gene: TRBV5-8; CDR3 protein: CASRKTGEWGQETQYF; CDR3 DNA: TGTGCCAGCAGAAAGACAGGGGAATGGGGCCAAGAGACCCAGTACTTC
D gene: -; J gene: TRBJ2-6; clone size: -; V gene: TRBV6-2/TRBV6-3; CDR3 protein: CASTLPRGYSGANVLTF; CDR3 DNA: TGTGCCAGCACCCTCCCTCGTGGGTACTCTGGGGCCAACGTCCTGACTTTC
D gene: TRBD1; J gene: TRBJ1-1; clone size: many; V gene: TRBV7-6; CDR3 protein: CASSLFRGVGGEAFF; CDR3 DNA: TGTGCCAGCAGCTTGTTCCGGGGGGTAGGGGGCGAAGCTTTCTTT
D gene: -; J gene: TRBJ2-7; clone size: few; V gene: TRBV20-1; CDR3 protein: CSARDNLPSYEQYF; CDR3 DNA: TGCAGTGCTAGAGATAATCTTCCCTCCTACGAGCAGTACTTC
D gene: -; J gene: TRBJ2-5; clone size: few; V gene: TRBV7-9; CDR3 protein: CASSQDEGSGTQYF; CDR3 DNA: TGTGCCAGCAGCCAAGATGAGGGCTCAGGGACCCAGTACTTC
D gene: -; J gene: TRBJ1-5; clone size: -; V gene: TRBV15; CDR3 protein: CATSRVRSNQPQHF; CDR3 DNA: TGTGCCACCAGCAGAGTACGGAGCAATCAGCCCCAGCATTTT
D gene: -; J gene: TRBJ1-2; clone size: many; V gene: TRBV12-3/TRBV12-4; CDR3 protein: CASTPRGVSYGYTF; CDR3 DNA: TGTGCCAGCACCCCAAGGGGAGTATCCTATGGCTACACCTTC
D gene: -; J gene: TRBJ2-2; clone size: -; V gene: TRBV11-2; CDR3 protein: CASSPFRVGTTGELFF; CDR3 DNA: TGTGCCAGCAGCCCCTTTCGGGTGGGGACCACCGGGGAGCTGTTTTTT
D gene: -; J gene: TRBJ1-3; clone size: once; V gene: TRBV12-3/TRBV12-4; CDR3 protein: CASPRSTIYF; CDR3 DNA: TGTGCCAGCCCGCGGTCCACCATATATTTT
D gene: TRBD1; J gene: TRBJ1-2; clone size: -; V gene: TRBV14; CDR3 protein: CASSLGDRVGYTF; CDR3 DNA: TGTGCCAGCAGCTTAGGGGACAGGGTCGGCTACACCTTC
D gene: -; J gene: TRBJ1-2; clone size: many; V gene: TRBV19; CDR3 protein: CASSVGLHGYTF; CDR3 DNA: TGTGCCAGTAGTGTCGGGCTCCATGGCTACACCTTC
D gene: TRBD1; J gene: TRBJ1-2; clone size: -; V gene: TRBV7-2; CDR3 protein: CASSLWDRVHGYTF; CDR3 DNA: TGTGCCAGCAGCTTATGGGACAGGGTACATGGCTACACCTTC
D gene: -; J gene: TRBJ2-6; clone size: -; V gene: TRBV19; CDR3 protein: CASSIPDRRDSGANVLTF; CDR3 DNA: TGTGCCAGTAGTATACCCGACAGGAGGGACTCTGGGGCCAACGTCCTGACTTTC
D gene: TRBD2; J gene: TRBJ2-5; clone size: -; V gene: TRBV20-1; CDR3 protein: CNARSGGYKETQYF; CDR3 DNA: TGCAATGCTAGGAGCGGGGGATATAAAGAGACCCAGTACTTC
D gene: TRBD2; J gene: TRBJ2-7; clone size: -; V gene: TRBV5-6; CDR3 protein: CASSKGLAKYEQYF; CDR3 DNA: TGTGCCAGCAGTAAGGGACTAGCTAAGTACGAGCAGTACTTC
D gene: TRBD1; J gene: TRBJ1-3; clone size: -; V gene: TRBV9; CDR3 protein: CASSGEGGLGNTIYF; CDR3 DNA: TGTGCCAGCAGCGGGGAAGGGGGCCTTGGAAACACCATATATTTT
D gene: TRBD1; J gene: TRBJ1-3; clone size: many; V gene: TRBV7-9; CDR3 protein: CASSLDGQVSGNTIYF; CDR3 DNA: TGTGCCAGCAGCTTAGACGGACAGGTCTCTGGAAACACCATATATTTT
D gene: TRBD1; J gene: TRBJ2-7; clone size: few; V gene: TRBV30; CDR3 protein: CAWQGAAFEQYF; CDR3 DNA: TGTGCCTGGCAGGGGGCGGCGTTTGAGCAGTACTTC
D gene: -; J gene: TRBJ2-3; clone size: -; V gene: TRBV7-9; CDR3 protein: CASSVSGSDDTQYF; CDR3 DNA: TGTGCCAGCAGCGTCTCCGGGAGTGATGATACGCAGTATTTT
D gene: -; J gene: TRBJ2-7; clone size: many; V gene: TRBV20-1; CDR3 protein: CSARDFGTQGYEQYF; CDR3 DNA: TGCAGTGCTAGAGATTTTGGGACACAGGGCTACGAGCAGTACTTC
D gene: -; J gene: TRBJ2-7; clone size: few; V gene: TRBV27; CDR3 protein: CASSFGGFSYEQYF; CDR3 DNA: TGTGCCAGCAGTTTTGGGGGCTTCTCCTACGAGCAGTACTTC
D gene: TRBD1; J gene: TRBJ1-1; clone size: -; V gene: TRBV4-2; CDR3 protein: CASSLGSQGADTEAFF; CDR3 DNA: TGTGCCAGCAGCTTAGGGTCACAGGGGGCAGACACTGAAGCTTTCTTT
D gene: TRBD1; J gene: TRBJ1-2; clone size: few; V gene: TRBV7-9; CDR3 protein: CASSPPDRGRKYGYTF; CDR3 DNA: TGTGCCAGCAGCCCCCCGGACAGGGGGCGTAAATATGGCTACACCTTC
D gene: TRBD2; J gene: TRBJ2-7; clone size: -; V gene: TRBV12-3/TRBV12-4; CDR3 protein: CASSLTSGRDEQYF; CDR3 DNA: TGTGCCAGCAGTTTGACTAGCGGGAGAGACGAGCAGTACTTC
D gene: -; J gene: TRBJ2-2; clone size: many; V gene: TRBV20-1; CDR3 protein: CSARPTGNTGELFF; CDR3 DNA: TGCAGTGCTAGACCTACAGGGAACACCGGGGAGCTGTTTTTT
D gene: -; J gene: TRBJ1-6; clone size: many; V gene: TRBV20-1; CDR3 protein: CSATGHSNSPLHF; CDR3 DNA: TGCAGTGCTACGGGACACAGCAATTCACCCCTCCACTTT
D gene: TRBD1; J gene: TRBJ2-7; clone size: many; V gene: TRBV29-1; CDR3 protein: CSARTGEGSEQYF; CDR3 DNA: TGCAGCGCACGGACAGGGGAGGGAAGCGAGCAGTACTTC
D gene: TRBD1; J gene: TRBJ1-1; clone size: once; V gene: TRBV5-6; CDR3 protein: CASSRGQGRIYTEAFF; CDR3 DNA: TGTGCCAGCAGCCGGGGACAGGGACGTATCTACACTGAAGCTTTCTTT
D gene: -; J gene: TRBJ2-5; clone size: -; V gene: TRBV6-5; CDR3 protein: CASSTEGGRETQYF; CDR3 DNA: TGTGCCAGCAGTACCGAGGGGGGGAGGGAGACCCAGTACTTC
D gene: -; J gene: TRBJ1-1; clone size: -; V gene: TRBV10-3; CDR3 protein: CATIGDEAEAFF; CDR3 DNA: TGTGCCACCATCGGGGATGAGGCTGAAGCTTTCTTT
D gene: -; J gene: TRBJ2-2; clone size: many; V gene: TRBV7-9; CDR3 protein: CASSFGEDNTGELFF; CDR3 DNA: TGTGCCAGCAGCTTTGGGGAGGACAACACCGGGGAGCTGTTTTTT
D gene: TRBD1; J gene: TRBJ1-6; clone size: many; V gene: TRBV7-9; CDR3 protein: CASTRGQGNSPLHF; CDR3 DNA: TGTGCCAGCACCCGAGGACAGGGGAATTCACCCCTCCACTTT
D gene: TRBD1; J gene: TRBJ1-1; clone size: many; V gene: TRBV9; CDR3 protein: CASSVGTGGRRTEAFF; CDR3 DNA: TGTGCCAGCAGCGTAGGGACAGGGGGCAGGAGAACTGAAGCTTTCTTT
D gene: TRBD1; J gene: TRBJ2-5; clone size: -; V gene: TRBV7-9; CDR3 protein: CASSFSRTGGGETQYF; CDR3 DNA: TGTGCCAGCAGCTTTTCGCGGACAGGGGGAGGGGAGACCCAGTACTTC
D gene: TRBD2; J gene: TRBJ2-7; clone size: once; V gene: TRBV5-1; CDR3 protein: CASSSGTSAYGQYF; CDR3 DNA: TGCGCCAGCAGTAGTGGGACTAGTGCCTACGGGCAGTACTTC
D gene: -; J gene: TRBJ2-7; clone size: -; V gene: TRBV7-2; CDR3 protein: CASSPGRLTSYEQYF; CDR3 DNA: TGTGCCAGCAGCCCTGGTCGACTGACTTCCTACGAGCAGTACTTC
D gene: -; J gene: TRBJ1-5; clone size: -; V gene: TRBV3-1; CDR3 protein: CASSRRRSDQPQHF; CDR3 DNA: TGTGCCAGCAGCAGGCGGAGGTCTGATCAGCCCCAGCATTTT
D gene: -; J gene: TRBJ1-1; clone size: -; V gene: TRBV29-1; CDR3 protein: CSVEALQVLFGDTEAFF; CDR3 DNA: TGCAGCGTTGAAGCTCTTCAGGTTTTGTTCGGGGATACTGAAGCTTTCTTT
D gene: TRBD1; J gene: TRBJ1-2; clone size: -; V gene: TRBV5-5; CDR3 protein: CASSLEDRGDYGYTF; CDR3 DNA: TGTGCCAGCAGCTTGGAGGACAGGGGAGACTATGGCTACACCTTC
D gene: TRBD1; J gene: TRBJ1-1; clone size: many; V gene: TRBV20-1; CDR3 protein: CSARDPRQGSTEAFF; CDR3 DNA: TGCAGTGCTAGAGATCCCCGACAGGGGAGCACTGAAGCTTTCTTT
D gene: -; J gene: TRBJ1-1; clone size: many; V gene: TRBV29-1; CDR3 protein: CSVAWGGGTEAFF; CDR3 DNA: TGCAGCGTTGCTTGGGGGGGGGGTACTGAAGCTTTCTTT
D gene: -; J gene: TRBJ1-2; clone size: -; V gene: TRBV28; CDR3 protein: CASSTNYGTPSTF; CDR3 DNA: TGTGCCAGCAGTACGAATTACGGGACACCTTCTACCTTC
D gene: TRBD1; J gene: TRBJ1-1; clone size: many; V gene: TRBV5-1; CDR3 protein: CASRWKQGGMAEAFF; CDR3 DNA: TGCGCCAGCAGGTGGAAACAGGGGGGAATGGCTGAAGCTTTCTTT